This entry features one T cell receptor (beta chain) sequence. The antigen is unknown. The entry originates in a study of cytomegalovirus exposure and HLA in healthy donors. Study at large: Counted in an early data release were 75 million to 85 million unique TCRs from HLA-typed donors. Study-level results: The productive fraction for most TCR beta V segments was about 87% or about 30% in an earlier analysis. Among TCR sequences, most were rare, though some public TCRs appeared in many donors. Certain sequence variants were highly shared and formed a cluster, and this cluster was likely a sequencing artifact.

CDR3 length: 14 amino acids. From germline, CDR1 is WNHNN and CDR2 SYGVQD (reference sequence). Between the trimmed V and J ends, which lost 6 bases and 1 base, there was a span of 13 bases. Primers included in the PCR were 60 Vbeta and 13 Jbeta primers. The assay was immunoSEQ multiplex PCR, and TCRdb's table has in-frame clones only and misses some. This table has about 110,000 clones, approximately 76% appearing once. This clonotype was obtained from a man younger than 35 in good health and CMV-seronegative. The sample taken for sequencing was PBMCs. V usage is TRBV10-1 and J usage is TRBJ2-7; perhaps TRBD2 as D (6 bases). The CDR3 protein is CASSAGLESYEQYF. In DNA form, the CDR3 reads TGCGCCAGCAGCGCGGGGCTAGAGTCCTACGAGCAGTACTTC.